This T cell receptor (beta chain) was sequenced in a study of PD-L1 blockade in urothelial cancer. Study-level background: Patients commenced atezolizumab at some point between 2014 and 2015, and it was given at 1,200 mg intravenously every 3 weeks. The median T cell count in blood samples was roughly 140,000.

The germline V gene encodes CDR1 MNHEY and CDR2 SVGAGI. Germline trimming cut 6 bases from V and 4 bases from J; bases unmatched to any gene: 1. This CDR3 contains 12 residues. The data were produced by immunoSEQ multiplex PCR, yet TCRdb's version contains in-frame clones alone and is incomplete. This table has 45,000 to 50,000 clones, approximately 88% appearing once. Study-wide results and caveats: Clonality of blood TCR below the median before treatment predicted better survival.

For this clone: Its antigen is unidentified.

The study enrolled patients with locally advanced or metastatic urothelial carcinoma. The chain couples TRBV6-5 to TRBJ2-7; TRBD1 matches at 9 bases. This receptor was obtained from a man older than 75 with urothelial cancer. The sequencing used PBMCs, collected around atezolizumab (anti-PD-L1) treatment. Here the CDR3 DNA reads TGTGCCAGCAGGGGACAGGGTTACGAGCAGTACTTC. It encodes CASRGQGYEQYF.